The T cell receptor beta chain under discussion was sequenced for a study of T cell responses to AZD1222 COVID-19 vaccine (dated by TCRdb to the early 2020s). Background on the whole study: TCR sequencing was performed for about 250 trial participants, of whom approximately 200 were given two doses of AZD1222 and some 26 were given two doses of MenACWY control vaccine. Trial participants were enrolled by age into 18-55, 56-69 and 70-plus year subgroups, with 148, 28 and 57 TCR-sequenced participants respectively. Overall results and qualifications from the work: A significant rise in spike-specific TCR breadth and depth was observed after two AZD1222 doses relative to day 0 and relative to MenACWY recipients. Conclusions about previously exposed vaccinees are limited, since just five or six AZD1222 recipients were seropositive for SARS-CoV-2 at baseline. CD4 TCRs associated with the vaccine covered the entire spike protein, and the dominant responses were in regions 160-218 and 743-854. Reportedly, almost half of the unique spike-specific TCRs recognized epitopes lying outside the regions that are mutated in the B.1.351 and B.1.1.7 variants. Most participants were white British and females outnumbered males, and the authors suggested that clonal diversity may have been underestimated. Because no day 14 peak-response samples were available, the repertoires could be characterized only after the peak T cell response. The 56-69-year group was small, and its depth increase did not reach significance, likely because of low power.

This specimen's time point label, per the study, means: about 28 days (+/-7) after the second vaccine dose. Because spike-specific TCR depth and breadth did not differ between the two schedules, AZD1222 recipients who got a second dose at roughly 4 weeks were pooled with those who got a second dose at roughly 12 weeks. Samples from vaccinated people were obtained from the UK trials COV001 and COV002, which included a single-blind randomized controlled phase 2/3 trial of AZD1222 (ChAdOx1 nCoV-19) in healthy adults. For TCRbeta chain sequencing, PBMC samples from trial participants were taken at day 0 and at day 28 after the second dose. The CDR3 regions of human TCRbeta chains were subjected to immunosequencing. On the authors' methods: TCRs in the repertoires were matched against a reference library of SARS-CoV-2-specific TCRs that had been generated with the MIRA antigen-specificity platform. Breadth was defined as the fraction of unique TCRs that were SARS-CoV-2-associated. Depth was defined as the fraction of total T cells that were SARS-CoV-2-associated. Using the MIRA data, each spike-specific TCR was mapped to the spike region that the TCR reacts to and placed in a CD4 or CD8 class. Log10-transformed breadth and depth values were compared by one-way ANOVA with Sidak's multiple comparisons tests. The table was pulled from immuneACCESS by TCRdb, which kept in-frame rearrangements only. Such tables lose some clones; where checked, under half of the loss comes from unresolved V genes, and the rest has no known cause. D and trimming come from the DNA, and the V and J calls and clone size come from that table. This sample gives some 150,000 clones in total; roughly nine tenths of them show up just once. The ten biggest clones cover roughly 1.8% of the sample.

This clone was counted between two and nine times. The antigen it binds to is not known. No much larger clonotype is one base removed from it; base qualities were not supplied. The input for sequencing was peripheral blood, taken 28 days after the second AZD1222 dose. The TCR was taken from an adult who received the AZD1222 COVID-19 vaccine.

The CDR3 protein: CATSSGHDTFNEQFF. Read as DNA, the sequence is TGTGCCACCAGCAGCGGCCACGATACCTTCAATGAGCAGTTCTTC. Recombination connected TRBV15 to TRBJ2-1; too little of a D gene remains to name it. The germline ends are 15 bases apart after V is trimmed by 3 bases and J by 6 bases. The CDR3 holds 15 amino acids from the cysteine to the phenylalanine. The sequence is cut down to CDR3 DNA, 45 bases in frame from base 1. Based on the germline V gene (reference sequence), the CDR1 and CDR2 sequences are LNHNV and YYDKDF. Beyond the CDR3, the reference TRBV15 and TRBJ2-1 genes provide the residues; the full variable domain reads: DAMVIQNPRYQVTQFGKPVTLSCSQTLNHNVMYWYQQKSSQAPKLLFHYYDKDFNNEADTPDNFQSRRPNTSFCFLDIRSPGLGDTAMYLCATSSGHDTFNEQFFGPGTRLTVL.